This T cell receptor (delta chain) originates from a study of γδ T cells in repeated Plasmodium falciparum infection. This clone has at least ten counts. The antigen remains unidentified. The protein recorded in TCRdb matches a much larger clone and deviates from this DNA's translation at residue 6, suggesting a read error; the protein here is obtained by translating the DNA. Study findings and constraints: In Vdelta2-negative, largely Vdelta1+, gammadelta repertoires, repeated controlled infections appeared to drive clonal selection waves. Compared with Australian children, Malian Vdelta2-negative repertoires seemed more clonal, less diverse, less shared.

Flow sorting of PBMC yielded separate Vgamma9/Vdelta2+ and Vdelta2-negative gammadelta T cell populations for bulk repertoire analysis. With 1 base removed from V and 1 base from J, the gap between germline ends came to 27 bases. CDR3 length: 20 residues. CDR1 and CDR2 from the germline V gene are GEAIGNYY and EKD. TCRdb re-identified clones in the multiplex PCR reads via CATT. The repertoire includes under 65,000 delta-chain clones, approximately 1.5% of them detected once, and roughly 15% sits in the top ten. Sequencing was performed on gamma-delta T cells from blood. The receptor's source is a pool of human donors (malaria-infected and uninfected, not separated). V and J are TRDV2 and TRDJ1; possible D gene TRDD3, 6 bases. As TCRdb names no J gene, one was assigned here on the basis of a DNA match to germline. The CDR3 region is CACDTFRVLGGPVITDKLIF. The CDR3 DNA is TGTGCCTGTGACACTTTTAGAGTACTGGGTGGGCCGGTCATCACCGATAAACTCATCTTT.